This entry is about one T cell receptor beta chain. Its antigen is not yet known. Inclusive of the bounding cysteine and phenylalanine, the CDR3 is 15 residues long. No DNA sequence was recorded. The data derive from a study of T cells expressing NK-cell markers (dated by TCRdb to between 2020 and 2021). At the level of the whole study: In sorted CD3+CD56+NKG2C+, CD3+CD56+NKG2C- and CD3+CD56-NKG2C+ T-cell subsets from several donors, TCR beta-chain repertoires were profiled. Illumina HiSeq 2000/2500, MiSeq or NextSeq was used to sequence libraries as 2 x 150 bp reads. The study sequenced eight donors, all healthy volunteers chosen at random: three men and five women. Of the eight sequenced donors, seven were found to be HCMV-seropositive and one was found to be HCMV-seronegative.

TCRdb names Illumina HiSeq 2000 as the instrument used. TCR beta cDNA libraries were made by 5'RACE template switching that added a universal primer site and unique molecular identifiers. cDNA synthesis was primed from the TCR beta constant segment, followed by two successive PCR amplification steps. The paper's processing steps were these. Reads were demultiplexed and grouped by UMI with MIGEC, and clonotypes were assembled and quantified with MiTCR. To remove erroneous sequences, TCR cDNA sequences were retained only when supported by two or more reads. The tcR package was used for downstream repertoire analysis, and clonotypes were matched across fractions by CDR3 nucleotide sequence plus V segment. Antigen specificity was annotated against VDJdb with VDJmatch, allowing one amino acid substitution in CDR3. One entry per CDR3 protein sequence results from the TCRdb reprocessing of the reads, with DNA left out. In this record, the V and J calls reflect TCRdb's handling and not the investigators' own analysis. The sample's records list 500,000 to 700,000 distinct CDR3 sequences. The ten biggest clones cover 3.5% to 4.5% of the sample.

Paper-wide results and their limitations: Those dominant clonotypes were again the most abundant among CD3+CD56-NKG2C+ cells in four donors, at about 28.3-65%. In a handful of donors, the dominant CD3+CD56+NKG2C+ clonotypes ranked among the top 10 CD8+ clonotypes, making up roughly 1.0-8% of CD8+ T cells. Whether the expanded NKG2C-expressing T cell clones were specific for HCMV antigens was left unclear.

HCMV-specific IgG was detected in serum with a commercial ELISA kit to determine HCMV serostatus. Peripheral blood mononuclear cells were isolated from blood by Ficoll density gradient centrifugation. This sequence was found in a man aged 18 to 30 in good health. Donor details come from another sample of the same person, matched by shared clones. The chain joins TRBV12-3 or TRBV12-4 to TRBJ1-2; lacking DNA, the TRBD1 call made by TCRdb goes unchecked. Source material: blood T cells: a sorted CD56 or NKG2C T cell subset, CD4+ or CD8+ T cells, or bulk PBMC T cells (not recorded which). The CDR3 protein: CASSPQGANNYGYTF.